Listed below are T cell receptor beta chains from one sample, sequenced in a study of CD8 T cells in Susac syndrome. Using its own MiXCR run on the immunoSEQ multiplex PCR reads, TCRdb lists one record per CDR3 protein. The sample yields roughly 330,000 distinct CDR3 sequences, 92% seen once. Material: CD4+ T cells from PBMCs. Every receptor here comes from a human donor with multiple sclerosis. Each CDR3 is given with its conserved first and last residue. Each record gives: V gene, D gene, clone size, J gene, CDR3 DNA, CDR3 protein. The D gene is left open where the match is weak. Some rows have no size entry. The others give once, few or many, or a class for an expanded clone.

>TRBV16|TRBD2|NA|TRBJ2-2
TGTGCCAGCAGCCAAAGTGGCGGGGGCACCGGGGAGCTGTTTTTT
CASSQSGGGTGELFF
>TRBV11-3|TRBD1|NA|TRBJ2-3
TGTGCCAGCAGCTCCCCGGACAGGGGAAGCCCGGATACGCAGTATTTT
CASSSPDRGSPDTQYF
>TRBV7-3|TRBD1|NA|TRBJ2-5
TGTGCCAGCAGCTTAACGGGAAGAGGGGGCGCCGAGACCCAGTACTTC
CASSLTGRGGAETQYF
>TRBV6-5|NA|NA|TRBJ2-2
TGTGCCAGCGGCCGCGGTGGAGGGGAGCTGTTTTTT
CASGRGGGELFF
>TRBV2|NA|NA|TRBJ1-2
TGTGCCAGGTCCGGTACAGGGAGCGGTTACTATGGCTACACCTTC
CARSGTGSGYYGYTF
>TRBV30|NA|NA|TRBJ1-4
TGTGCCTGGAGAAGACGCGAAAAACTGTTTTTT
CAWRRREKLFF
>TRBV29-1|NA|NA|TRBJ1-1
TGCAGCGTTGATTCCCTAGGGGGTGTTGCAGCTTTCTTT
CSVDSLGGVAAFF
>TRBV7-8|NA|NA|TRBJ1-4
TGTGCCAGCAGGGAACGAGCCGGGACCTTAAATGAAAAACTGTTTTTT
CASRERAGTLNEKLFF
>TRBV4-2|NA|few|TRBJ2-5
TGTGCCAGCAGCCAAGAAGACGGTCAAGAGACCCAGTACTTC
CASSQEDGQETQYF
>TRBV20-1|TRBD1|NA|TRBJ2-5
TGCAGTGCTACCCCAGGCCCCACAGGGGGAGAGACCCAGTACTTC
CSATPGPTGGETQYF
>TRBV14|NA|NA|TRBJ1-2
TGTGCCAGCAGCCAAGCAAGTGAGGGGACTGGCTACACCTTC
CASSQASEGTGYTF
>TRBV20-1|NA|once|TRBJ1-5
TGCAGTGCTAGGAGGACCGACAATCAGCCCCAGCATTTT
CSARRTDNQPQHF
>TRBV11-2|NA|NA|TRBJ2-7
TGTGCCAGCAGAAAACACAGGGATTCCTACGAGCAGTACTTC
CASRKHRDSYEQYF
>TRBV3-1|NA|NA|TRBJ2-7
TGTGCCAGCAGCCAAGGGGCTAGGGAATACGAGCAGTACTTC
CASSQGAREYEQYF
>TRBV2|TRBD1|NA|TRBJ1-2
TGTGCCAGCAGTGAAGGGACAGGGGCAGTTCGCTACACCTTC
CASSEGTGAVRYTF
>TRBV21-1|NA|NA|TRBJ2-1
TGTGCCACGGCGGGAGAGGCATACAATGAGCAGTTCTTC
CATAGEAYNEQFF
>TRBV6-2/TRBV6-3|TRBD2|NA|TRBJ2-5
TGTGCCAGCAGTTACTCTCGGGGGACTAGTTCGACGACCCAGTACTTC
CASSYSRGTSSTTQYF
>TRBV7-9|TRBD2|NA|TRBJ2-6
TGTGCCAGCAGCTTAGACAAAGCGGGAGAGGCGGTCCTGACTTTC
CASSLDKAGEAVLTF
>TRBV27|TRBD1|once|TRBJ2-1
TGTGCCAGCAGTTCCCCCGGGACAGGGGGCAATGAGCAGTTCTTC
CASSSPGTGGNEQFF
>TRBV2|TRBD1|NA|TRBJ1-6
TGTGCCAGCAATGGTGACAGGGCTAATTCACCCCTCCACTTT
CASNGDRANSPLHF
>TRBV5-1|NA|NA|TRBJ1-5
TGCGCCAGCAGCTTGGTCCCTATGGGGGAGGGCAATCAGCCCCAGCATTTT
CASSLVPMGEGNQPQHF
>TRBV5-4|TRBD2|NA|TRBJ2-1
TGTGCCAGCAGCTTTGGGCTAGCGGGTTACAATGAGCAGTTCTTC
CASSFGLAGYNEQFF
>TRBV6-2/TRBV6-3|NA|NA|TRBJ1-1
TGTGCCAGCAGTTACTCGCCCAGGGCCACTGAAGCTTTCTTT
CASSYSPRATEAFF
>TRBV6-2/TRBV6-3|NA|NA|TRBJ2-1
TGTGCCACCAACATAACCCTTACCGGGACTCCCTCCTACAATGAGCAGTTCTTC
CATNITLTGTPSYNEQFF
>TRBV20-1|NA|few|TRBJ2-4
TGCAGTGCTAGAGATCGGGGGTTAGCCAAAAACATTCAGTACTTC
CSARDRGLAKNIQYF
>TRBV6-5|TRBD1|NA|TRBJ1-2
TGTGCCAGCAGTTCGCCGCGGACAGGCGTATATGGCTACACCTTC
CASSSPRTGVYGYTF
>TRBV7-3|NA|NA|TRBJ2-7
TGTGCCAGCAGCTACCAGACCGGGGACGAGCAGTACTTC
CASSYQTGDEQYF
>TRBV19|NA|NA|TRBJ1-6
TGTGCCAGTAGTAGAGGAGGGACTAGCACTAATTCACCCCTCCACTTT
CASSRGGTSTNSPLHF
>TRBV12-5|TRBD2|NA|TRBJ2-1
TGTGCTAGTGGTCGACCTAGCGGGAGAGAAGACAATGAGCAGTTCTTC
CASGRPSGREDNEQFF
>TRBV4-1|TRBD2|NA|TRBJ2-1
TGCGCCAGCAGCCAGTCTAGCGGGAGTATCGCTAATGAGCAGTTCTTC
CASSQSSGSIANEQFF
>TRBV6-2/TRBV6-3|TRBD2|NA|TRBJ2-5
TGTGCCAGCACATTAGCGGGAGAATGGGAGACCCAGTACTTC
CASTLAGEWETQYF
>TRBV20-1|NA|NA|TRBJ1-1
TGCAGTGCTACAAGGGGACCGGCTTTCTTT
CSATRGPAFF
>TRBV30|NA|NA|TRBJ2-7
TGTGCCTGGAGTCCAGGGGAACTCTACGAGCAGTACTTC
CAWSPGELYEQYF
>TRBV3-1|TRBD1|NA|TRBJ2-7
TGTGCCAGCAGCCAGCCGGGACAGCGCTACGAGCAGTACTTC
CASSQPGQRYEQYF
>TRBV6-5|TRBD2|NA|TRBJ2-3
TGTGCCAGCAGGGGACTAGCGGGAGATGTTGGTACGCAGTATTTT
CASRGLAGDVGTQYF
>TRBV30|NA|NA|TRBJ2-3
TGTGCCTGGGGAACGGGCACAGATACGCAGTATTTT
CAWGTGTDTQYF
>TRBV20-1|NA|NA|TRBJ2-1
TGCAGTGCTCCCAGGACAATTTACAATGAGCAGTTCTTC
CSAPRTIYNEQFF
>TRBV5-1|TRBD2|NA|TRBJ2-1
TGCGCCAGCAGCTACCCTAGCGGGGACAATGAGCAGTTCTTC
CASSYPSGDNEQFF
>TRBV20-1|NA|NA|TRBJ1-3
TGCAGTGCTAGTCCCGTCGCAGACACCATATATTTT
CSASPVADTIYF
>TRBV11-2|NA|NA|TRBJ2-2
TGTGCCAGCAGCCGAGAGAACACCGGGGAGCTGTTTTTT
CASSRENTGELFF
>TRBV5-1|TRBD2|NA|TRBJ2-7
TGCGCCAGCAGCTTGGAGGCTAGCGGGCCCTACGAGCAGTACTTC
CASSLEASGPYEQYF
>TRBV5-1|TRBD1|NA|TRBJ2-6
TGCGCCAGCAGCTTGGTTACCGGGACAGCTGGGGCCAACGTCCTGACTTTC
CASSLVTGTAGANVLTF
>TRBV7-3|TRBD1|NA|TRBJ2-3
TGTGCCAGCAGCTTAGGACAGGTCACAGATACGCAGTATTTT
CASSLGQVTDTQYF
>TRBV6-2/TRBV6-3|NA|NA|TRBJ1-3
TGTGCCAGCAGCTCCGGACGGCTCTCTGGAAACACCATATATTTT
CASSSGRLSGNTIYF
>TRBV7-2|NA|once|TRBJ2-5
TGTGCCAGCAGCTTAGTCGCGGGAAACCAAGAGACCCAGTACTTC
CASSLVAGNQETQYF
>TRBV14|TRBD1|NA|TRBJ1-1
TGTGCCAGCACCAATACAGGGGACACTGAAGCTTTCTTT
CASTNTGDTEAFF
>TRBV4-1|TRBD1|NA|TRBJ1-1
TGCGCCAGCAGCCAAATGACAGGGAAGGACACTGAAGCTTTCTTT
CASSQMTGKDTEAFF
>TRBV20-1|NA|NA|TRBJ1-1
TGCAGTGCTAGAGGGGGCACGCTGAGGGCTGAAGCTTTCTTT
CSARGGTLRAEAFF
>TRBV29-1|TRBD1|NA|TRBJ1-1
TGCAGGGGGGACAGGGGTGACACTGAAGCTTTCTTT
CRGDRGDTEAFF
>TRBV12-3/TRBV12-4|TRBD1|NA|TRBJ2-1
TGTGCCAGCAGACCTACGGGACAGCACAATGAGCAGTTCTTC
CASRPTGQHNEQFF
>TRBV15|TRBD2|NA|TRBJ2-7
TGTGCCACCAGCAGAGATGAGGGGGCGGGAGTAGCGGGAGTCTCCTACGAGCAGTACTTC
CATSRDEGAGVAGVSYEQYF
>TRBV7-6|TRBD2|NA|TRBJ2-7
TGTGCCAGCAGCTCAGAACCGACTAGCGGGAGCGAGCAGTACTTC
CASSSEPTSGSEQYF